This T cell receptor beta chain came from a study of OX40 agonist ivuxolimab in advanced cancers. Turning to the study itself: Patients were given ivuxolimab, an antibody that agonizes OX40 (CD134). Three patients responded partially, comprising one with hepatocellular carcinoma and two with cutaneous melanoma.

Study results and limitations: At 0.1-3.0 mg/kg, partial responders had clonal expansion among the lowest observed. What antigens the expanded peripheral T cells recognized was never established.

Clones were sequenced by immunoSEQ multiplex PCR, and TCRdb holds only the in-frame ones, with some missing. This sample has tens of thousands of clones, with approximately 92% found just once. In the case of this clone: Antigen specificity is unknown.

Material: CD4+ or CD8+ T cells sorted from blood, obtained in a trial of the OX40 agonist ivuxolimab. This receptor was taken from an adult with an advanced solid tumor such as melanoma, head and neck, liver or kidney cancer.

The CDR3 protein is CASTGTSGTYF. The CDR3 DNA sequence: TGTGCCAGCACCGGGACTAGCGGGACGTACTTC. This chain uses TRBV28 with TRBJ2-7; TRBD2 matches at 13 bases. Germline V gives CDR1 MDHEN, CDR2 SYDVKM. Trimming removed 7 bases from V and 12 bases from J; junction bases left unmatched: 3. The CDR3 length is 11 residues.